The 14 T cell receptor beta chains presented below share a single source sample, sequenced in a study of cytomegalovirus exposure and HLA in healthy donors. The primer mix had 60 Vbeta and 13 Jbeta primers. Generated by immunoSEQ multiplex PCR, the TCRdb table keeps only in-frame clones and is missing some. The sample has 130,000 or so clones; roughly two thirds are singletons. Sequencing input: PBMCs. Receptors originate from a male donor in good health and CMV-seronegative.

This clone was observed a few times. An end of the junction differs from the germline gene, which may be a read error. The chain uses TRBV29-1 and TRBJ1-1; 9 bases align to TRBD1. Per germline, CDR1 SQVTM and CDR2 ANQGSEA. The CDR3 is 17 amino acids. The DNA for the CDR3 is TGCAGCGTCGAAGGCTACAGGGGGCCAAAGCTGAACACTGAAGCTTTCTTT. It yields the protein CSVEGYRGPKLNTEAFF.

The rearrangement links TRBV19 to TRBJ1-5; TRBD1 matches at 8 bases. CDR1 LNHDA and CDR2 SQIVND come from the germline V gene (reference sequence). J gave up 2 bases and V 7 bases, and 16 bases lay outside the gene matches. The CDR3 runs to 18 residues. This chain's CDR3 is CASIMGQALGRGNQPQHF. Here the CDR3 DNA reads TGTGCCAGTATAATGGGACAGGCCCTTGGAAGGGGCAATCAGCCCCAGCATTTT.

The chain links TRBV7-6 to TRBJ2-1, with 11 bases aligning to TRBD2. Germline V lookup: CDR1 SGHVS, CDR2 FNYEAQ. The CDR3 covers 16 residues. Trimming took 5 bases from V and 6 from J; bases not matched to a gene: 9. Here the CDR3 DNA reads TGTGCCAGCAGCCTTAGCGGGGGGGCCTCCCCCAATGAGCAGTTCTTC. Protein sequence: CASSLSGGASPNEQFF. The full variable domain, in which reference TRBV7-6 and TRBJ2-1 provide the parts outside the CDR3, is GAGVSQSPRYKVTKRGQDVALRCDPISGHVSLYWYRQALGQGPEFLTYFNYEAQQDKSGLPNDRFSAERPEGSISTLTIQRTEQRDSAMYRCASSLSGGASPNEQFFGPGTRLTVL.

The chain employs TRBV7-6 and TRBJ1-2; 7 bases map to TRBD1. This CDR3 comprises 14 residues. J lost 8 bases, V lost 5 bases, and 11 bases had no gene match. CDR1 is SGHVS, CDR2 FNYEAQ, per germline. Here the CDR3 DNA reads TGTGCCAGCAGCCCTACCCGGACAGGCGAGGGCTACACCTTC. It codes for CASSPTRTGEGYTF.

The J gene is TRBJ2-7, the V gene TRBV6-5; D might be TRBD2 (5 bases). CDR1 is MNHEY and CDR2 is SVGAGI in the germline V gene. The V end was cut by 0 bases, the J end by 6 bases, with 9 bases between. CDR3 size: 13 residues. CDR3 nucleotide sequence: TGTGCCAGCAGTTACTCGAGGGTAGCCGAGCAGTACTTC. As protein: CASSYSRVAEQYF.

The chain is built from TRBV6-5 and TRBJ1-2; maybe TRBD1 (6 bases). Germline V gene data show CDR1 as MNHEY and CDR2 as SVGAGI. There are 15 residues in the CDR3. Trimming shortened V by 6 bases and J by 4 bases, and 18 bases separated the two germline ends. Here the CDR3 reads CASRRGGVYSYGYTF. The CDR3 bases are TGTGCCAGCAGGAGGGGGGGAGTCTACTCCTATGGCTACACCTTC.

The rearrangement uses TRBV6-5 and TRBJ1-2, with D unresolved. The germline V and J ends were trimmed by 2 bases and 0 bases, with 7 bases remaining between them. The CDR3 totals 14 residues. Germline V CDR1 and CDR2: MNHEY, SVGAGI. The CDR3 loop reads CASSYRGSNYGYTF. The CDR3 DNA reads as TGTGCCAGCAGTTACCGAGGGTCTAACTATGGCTACACCTTC.

This sequence joins TRBV5-1 and TRBJ2-6; 7 bases line up with TRBD1. There are 18 residues in the CDR3. The V gene end was trimmed by 2 bases and the J gene end by 0 bases; junction bases not matched to a gene: 8. CDR1 SGHRS and CDR2 YFSETQ come from the germline V gene. CDR3 coding DNA: TGCGCCAGCAGCTTACAGGGACAGTCGAGCTCTGGGGCCAACGTCCTGACTTTC. It is translated as CASSLQGQSSSGANVLTF. The whole variable domain, remainder taken from reference TRBV5-1 and TRBJ2-6, is KAGVTQTPRYLIKTRGQQVTLSCSPISGHRSVSWYQQTPGQGLQFLFEYFSETQRNKGNFPGRFSGRQFSNSRSEMNVSTLELGDSALYLCASSLQGQSSSGANVLTFGAGSRLTVL.

This clone has a single count. DNA of the CDR3: TGTGCCAGTTCGGCAGGCGAAAACACTGAAGCTTTCTTT. Translated: CASSAGENTEAFF. The chain combines TRBV6-6 with TRBJ1-1; D gene ambiguous. Trimming pared 9 bases from V and 2 bases from J, leaving 13 bases between. CDR1 is MNHNY, CDR2 SVGAGI, per germline (reference sequence). This CDR3 region has 13 residues.

The chain employs TRBV18 and TRBJ2-3; 11 nucleotides agree with TRBD1. Per the germline V gene, CDR1 is KGHSH and CDR2 is LQKENI. CDR3 size: 17 residues. V dropped 4 bases and J dropped 4; count of bases not matched to a gene: 10. The CDR3 loop reads CASSRPGTGGTADTQYF. As DNA, the CDR3 is TGTGCCAGCTCACGTCCCGGGACAGGGGGAACGGCAGATACGCAGTATTTT.

This clone was observed a handful of times. The chain employs TRBV14 and TRBJ2-2, with a weak D call TRBD2 (6 bases). Germline assignment: CDR1 SGHDN and CDR2 FVKESK. Deletions cut 1 base from V and 2 bases from J, with 11 bases between. CDR3 length equals 16 residues. The CDR3 nucleotides are TGTGCCAGCAGCCAAGTGCGGGGCTCCAACACCGGGGAGCTGTTTTTT. It codes for CASSQVRGSNTGELFF.

This clone was observed a few times. V usage is TRBV7-3 and J usage is TRBJ2-3; D might be TRBD2 (6 bases). Germline V CDR1 and CDR2: SGHTA, FQGTGA. The CDR3 is 17 amino acids. V was clipped by 5 bases and J by 0 bases, with 18 bases between them. CDR3 amino acids: CASSDDPWAGSTDTQYF. The CDR3 coding sequence is TGTGCCAGCAGCGACGACCCCTGGGCGGGGAGCACAGATACGCAGTATTTT.

The chain recombines TRBV5-1 with TRBJ2-5; 9 nucleotides agree with TRBD1. The closer fit of TRBJ2-7 to the DNA end suggests the J call may be wrong. The length of the CDR3 is 17 residues. Germline V gene data show CDR1 as SGHRS and CDR2 as YFSETQ. The CDR3 sequence: CASSLFQETGGGYEQYF. CDR3 sequence (DNA): TGCGCCAGCAGCTTGTTCCAAGAGACAGGGGGTGGCTACGAGCAGTACTTC.

As DNA, the CDR3 is TGTGCCAGTAATTGGGGGCGAGACGAGGAGACCCAGTACTTC. Translating gives CASNWGRDEETQYF. V usage is TRBV19 and J usage is TRBJ2-5; tentatively, D is TRBD1 (6 bases). The V gene lost 7 bases and the J gene lost 5 bases, with 17 bases spanning the gap. Germline V gene sequence: CDR1 LNHDA, CDR2 SQIVND (reference sequence). CDR3 length equals 14 residues.